This T cell receptor beta chain was retrieved from a study of regulatory T cells in long-lasting Graves disease (dated by TCRdb to the early 2020s). Concerning the study at large: Persistent Graves' disease was defined as antithyroid drug treatment for over 5 years with persistently positive TSH receptor autoantibodies. A total of about 33 samples underwent TCR sequencing, from around 13 patients with persistent Graves' disease and approximately 20 patients with newly diagnosed Graves' disease. The study was conducted in China and was registered as a clinical trial. Peripheral blood TCR sequencing and RNA sequencing compared persistent Graves' disease patients with newly diagnosed Graves' disease patients. On average, persistent Graves' disease patients in the clinical cohort had been on antithyroid drugs for about 9.7 years. Results and caveats for the whole study, not just this receptor: TRBV28, TRBJ1-2 and TRBJ2-5 were preferentially used in persistent disease, while TRBV20-1 and TRBJ2-1 were favored in newly diagnosed disease. Compared with newly diagnosed patients, persistent Graves' disease patients had lower TCR Shannon entropy and fewer highly expanded clones, which suggests clonal expansion. Only the TCR beta chain was sequenced and analyzed. Because the primary lesion, thyroid tissue, could not be accessed, the study looked at peripheral blood alone. More public clonotypes were shared among persistent patients (2,741) than among newly diagnosed patients (roughly 1,000). The small sample size was acknowledged by the authors as a limitation that may reduce accuracy.

Per the publication, the time point label means: persistent/refractory GD, antithyroid drugs over 5 years with positive TRAb. For both TCR sequencing and RNA sequencing, RNA was extracted from PBMCs using TRIzol. The diagnosis of Graves' disease followed American Thyroid Association guidelines. Patients for the study were recruited at an endocrinology department in Xi'an, China. Each patient gave roughly 10 milliliters of peripheral blood, collected in an EDTA anticoagulant tube. Ficoll Paque Plus density gradient separation was used to isolate PBMCs, and no further T cell sorting was performed. RNA quality was checked with an Agilent 2100 Bioanalyzer and agarose gel, and concentration with a NanoDrop 2000. To prepare the library, multiplex PCR was applied. Sequencing used an Illumina HiSeq 4000. CDR3 regions were amplified by Arm-PCR with iRepertoire HTBI primers to construct TCR beta libraries. Before sequencing, the PCR products went through gel purification. The authors' analysis ran thus. A total of 62 TRBV and 14 TRBJ segments were identified across samples and were used for gene usage analysis of CDR3 amino acid clonotypes. COPE and FqMerger were used to merge the filtered high-quality paired reads into contigs. BLAST was used to align contigs to IMGT TRBV, TRBD and TRBJ reference genes, with CDR3 defined following IMGT. Highly expanded clones were defined as clonotypes with a frequency above 0.1%. Repertoire diversity was measured by Shannon entropy, and V-J evenness by the Gini coefficient. A clonotype was considered public if more than one individual shared it. Through fastp at Q25 and MiXCR, TCRdb rebuilt clones from the public reads, retaining in-frame beta chains. Entries that share a CDR3 protein sequence are merged under the most common genes and DNA. TCRdb's processing, not the authors' own work, is the source of the V and J calls. The sample has roughly 500,000 distinct CDR3 sequences on record, under 25% of them singletons. Together, the top ten hold about 8.3% of the sample.

This clonotype was counted at least ten times. It has no known antigen specificity. Per-base qualities were not stored, and no clone one base away is much larger. V is cut by 7 bases and J by 1 base, and the space between the germline ends is 13 bases. The CDR3, from cysteine to phenylalanine, totals 14 residues. Just the 42-base CDR3 DNA is kept, in frame starting at base 1. The source was peripheral blood mononuclear cells (PBMCs), collected when the disease was refractory, from a patient treated with antithyroid drugs. This receptor chain uses TRBV12-3 or TRBV12-4 and TRBJ1-1; the D segment could be TRBD1, given 6 matching bases. The receptor was derived from a female donor with Graves disease. The CDR3: CASTLGGGNTEAFF. The bases read TGTGCCAGCACCTTAGGGGGGGGGAACACTGAAGCTTTCTTT.